These 21 T cell receptor beta chains were sequenced from one sample in a study of cytomegalovirus exposure and HLA in healthy donors. PCR primers comprised 60 Vbeta and 13 Jbeta primers. Sequencing was performed with immunoSEQ multiplex PCR; in TCRdb, only in-frame clones are kept and a portion is missing. Among about 130,000 clones listed, approximately 79% were seen once. Sequenced sample: PBMCs. Source of these receptors: a man between 35 and 55 years old in good health and CMV-seropositive.

In nucleotides, the CDR3 is TGTGCCAGTAGATACCCGGGGGGGGCCTATGGCTACACCTTC. Translated: CASRYPGGAYGYTF. This sequence joins TRBV19 and TRBJ1-2; maybe TRBD1 (6 bases). From germline, CDR1 is LNHDA and CDR2 SQIVND (reference sequence). Trimming removed 6 bases from V and 4 bases from J, with 15 bases in between. The CDR3 is 14 residues long.

This chain connects TRBV4-1 to TRBJ1-1, with D perhaps TRBD1 (5 bases). Trimming shortened V by 4 bases and J by 1 base, and 16 bases separated the two germline ends. The CDR3 spans 16 residues. Germline V gene lookup returns CDR1 MGHRA and CDR2 YSYEKL. CDR3 sequence reads: CASSPLATEPNTEAFF. DNA of the CDR3: TGCGCCAGCAGCCCCCTCGCGACAGAGCCGAACACTGAAGCTTTCTTT.

This clone has a handful of counts. J is TRBJ1-2 and V is TRBV6-5; D possibly corresponds to TRBD1 (5 bases). Trimming shortened V by 6 bases and J by 6 bases, and 11 bases separated the two germline ends. The CDR3 length is 12 residues. CDR1 and CDR2 (germline): MNHEY, SVGAGI. The CDR3: CASRSGYNGYTF. The CDR3 DNA follows: TGTGCCAGCAGATCAGGGTACAATGGCTACACCTTC.

This chain uses TRBV6-1 with TRBJ1-5; the match to TRBD1 covers 12 bases. The V gene end was trimmed by 2 bases and the J gene end by 7 bases; junction bases not matched to a gene: 3. The CDR3 contains 15 residues. CDR1 is MNHNS and CDR2 is SASEGT in the germline V gene. CDR3 in amino acids: CASSERDRGRQPQHF. The CDR3 nucleotides are TGTGCCAGCAGTGAAAGGGACAGGGGGCGGCAGCCCCAGCATTTT.

The V gene is TRBV27, the J gene TRBJ2-1, with TRBD2 identical over 10 bases. The CDR3 has 15 amino acids. Trimming took 3 bases from V and 5 from J; bases not matched to a gene: 4. CDR1 MNHEY and CDR2 SMNVEV come from the germline V gene (reference sequence). The CDR3 loop is CASSFLGLADNEQFF. CDR3 coding DNA: TGTGCCAGCAGTTTTCTCGGACTAGCGGACAATGAGCAGTTCTTC.

CDR3 amino acids: CASSFPGLQQFF. The CDR3 nucleotides are TGTGCCAGCAGTTTCCCGGGGTTGCAGCAGTTCTTC. This chain connects TRBV27 to TRBJ2-1; D might be TRBD2 (5 bases). CDR1 is MNHEY, CDR2 SMNVEV, per germline (reference sequence). This CDR3 is built from 12 residues. V lost 3 bases and J 11 bases, leaving 11 bases between the germline ends.

This clone occurred once. This chain joins TRBV7-8 and TRBJ2-2; TRBD1 agrees at 9 bases. CDR1 is SGHVS and CDR2 is FQNEAQ in the germline V gene. The CDR3 spans 15 residues. V shed 5 bases, J shed 5 bases, and the junction held 6 bases outside the gene matches. In DNA form, the CDR3 reads TGTGCCAGCAGCCAGGGACAGGGAGGGACCGGGGAGCTGTTTTTT. It codes for CASSQGQGGTGELFF.

The genes are TRBV6-7 and TRBJ2-3, with 7 bases identical to TRBD2. TRBV6-7 belongs to the ORF category, with a function that is uncertain. The CDR3 sequence is 15 residues long. Unmatched junction bases numbered 13, after V lost 11 bases and J lost 2 bases. The CDR3, as DNA: TGTGCCGGGGTAGGGCCGCGGGAGACCACAGATACGCAGTATTTT. Protein sequence: CAGVGPRETTDTQYF.

This rearrangement joins TRBV10-3 to TRBJ1-2, with 9 bases that match TRBD1. Trimming cost V 10 bases and J 0 bases; bases outside gene matches: 12. The CDR3 runs to 16 residues. Looked up from germline, CDR1 is ENHRY and CDR2 is SYGVKD. Here the CDR3 reads CATLTLGQGTNYGYTF. CDR3 nucleotide sequence: TGTGCCACCCTCACTCTCGGACAGGGGACTAACTATGGCTACACCTTC.

This clone was observed a handful of times. The gene calls are TRBV5-1 and TRBJ1-6, with 8 positions matching TRBD1. The germline CDR1 and CDR2 sequences are SGHRS and YFSETQ. Trimming cost V 0 bases and J 6 bases; bases outside gene matches: 2. This CDR3 contains 15 residues. The CDR3 protein is CASSLAGQVNSPLHF. DNA for the CDR3: TGCGCCAGCAGCTTGGCGGGACAGGTTAATTCACCCCTCCACTTT.

The chain recombines TRBV6-5 with TRBJ2-5; the match to TRBD2 covers 8 bases. The J call is doubtful: the DNA matches TRBJ2-7 better. Germline V gives CDR1 MNHEY, CDR2 SVGAGI. CDR3 length: 14 residues. In DNA, the CDR3 is TGTGCCAGCAGTCCGGGACTAGTGGGCTACGAGCAGTACTTC. Amino acids: CASSPGLVGYEQYF.

The CDR3 region is CASPDRSSDSSYGYTF. The CDR3 region has the DNA TGTGCCAGCCCCGACAGGTCTTCGGACTCTAGCTATGGCTACACCTTC. V usage is TRBV28 and J usage is TRBJ1-2, with D possibly being TRBD1 (6 bases). Looked up from germline, CDR1 is MDHEN and CDR2 is SYDVKM. The germline V and J ends were trimmed by 8 bases and 4 bases, with 23 bases remaining between them. The CDR3 has 16 residues.

The chain uses TRBV10-3 and TRBJ2-7; 10 nucleotides agree with TRBD2. Germline CDR1 and CDR2: ENHRY and SYGVKD. J was trimmed by 0 bases and V by 6 bases; bases with no gene match: 5. This CDR3 region has 15 residues. The CDR3 DNA reads as TGTGCCATCAGGTACGCTAGCGGGAGCTCCTACGAGCAGTACTTC. Residues: CAIRYASGSSYEQYF.

Only a few counts were recorded for this clone. This chain connects TRBV5-1 to TRBJ1-1; D is possibly TRBD1 (5 bases). Germline values: CDR1 SGHRS, CDR2 YFSETQ. The length of the CDR3 is 14 residues. Between the trimmed V and J ends, which lost 3 bases and 1 base, there was a span of 10 bases. CDR3 DNA sequence: TGCGCCAGCAGCTCACAGGCTACGAACACTGAAGCTTTCTTT. Translating gives CASSSQATNTEAFF.

The J gene is TRBJ1-5, the V gene TRBV28; possibly TRBD1 for D (6 bases). Germline-derived CDR1 and CDR2 are MDHEN and SYDVKM. The CDR3 extends over 15 amino acids. V shed 5 bases and J shed 8 bases, with 19 bases lying between them. The CDR3 sequence is CASSLQGYGGKPQHF. The CDR3 DNA follows: TGTGCCAGCAGTCTGCAGGGGTACGGCGGAAAGCCCCAGCATTTT.

This clone has a handful of counts. In DNA, the CDR3 is TGTGCCAGTGCACAGGCCTACGAGCAGTACTTC. This sequence encodes CASAQAYEQYF. The chain couples TRBV28 to TRBJ2-7, with D maybe TRBD1 (5 bases). Germline V lookup: CDR1 MDHEN, CDR2 SYDVKM. The CDR3 extends over 11 amino acids. Deletions cut 9 bases from V and 2 bases from J, with 8 bases between. Filled out from reference TRBV28 and TRBJ2-7, the complete variable domain reads DVKVTQSSRYLVKRTGEKVFLECVQDMDHENMFWYRQDPGLGLRLIYFSYDVKMKEKGDIPEGYSVSREKKERFSLILESASTNQTSMYLCASAQAYEQYFGPGTRLTVT.

This clone was seen only a few times. The DNA of the CDR3 is TGTGCCAGTAGTATTCGGACAGATACCTACGAGCAGTACTTC. Translating gives CASSIRTDTYEQYF. The genes are TRBV19 and TRBJ2-7, with TRBD1 as a possible D gene (6 bases). The CDR3 is made up of 14 amino acids. CDR1 is LNHDA and CDR2 is SQIVND in the germline V gene (reference sequence). The V end was cut by 3 bases, the J end by 2 bases, with 11 bases between.

The rearrangement uses TRBV25-1 and TRBJ1-1; 7 nucleotides match TRBD1. CDR1 and CDR2 (germline): MGHDK, SYGVNS. Trimming at V came to 10 bases and at J to 2 bases, leaving 13 bases not matched to a gene. CDR3 length: 15 residues. The DNA for the CDR3 is TGTGCCACCGAAACCCCTAGACAGGGAAACACTGAAGCTTTCTTT. Translation gives CATETPRQGNTEAFF.

The rearrangement joins TRBV2 to TRBJ2-1; D might be TRBD2 (6 bases). V gave up 6 bases and J gave up 2 bases, with 11 bases separating them. The CDR3 runs to 14 residues. Germline V CDR1 and CDR2: SNHLY, FYNNEI. DNA of the CDR3: TGTGCCAGCAGCCAGGAGGGCGCCTACAATGAGCAGTTCTTC. Its protein product is CASSQEGAYNEQFF.

The rearrangement uses TRBV14 and TRBJ1-6; D may be TRBD1 (5 bases). The V gene's germline CDR1 is SGHDN and CDR2 FVKESK. Trimming took off 4 bases at V and 10 bases at J, with 17 bases between the two ends. The CDR3 consists of 15 residues. The CDR3 loop reads CASSPLARVKSPLHF. The CDR3 DNA sequence: TGTGCCAGCAGCCCCCTGGCCAGGGTAAAATCACCCCTCCACTTT.

J is TRBJ2-3 and V is TRBV6-1, with 11 bases matching TRBD1. The CDR3 is 15 residues long. Germline lookup yields CDR1 MNHNS and CDR2 SASEGT. V lost 6 bases to trimming and J lost 6 bases; unmatched junction nucleotides: 8. The CDR3 DNA is TGTGCCAGCAGCGACCACCGGGACAGGGGGGATACGCAGTATTTT. It encodes CASSDHRDRGDTQYF.